A selection of T cell receptor beta chains follows, all from one sample in a study of cytomegalovirus exposure and HLA in healthy donors. The assay was immunoSEQ multiplex PCR, and TCRdb's table has in-frame clones only and misses some. The sample lists around 150,000 clones; 60% to 75% were seen once. The sequencing input was PBMCs. The receptors were sampled from a human donor in good health. The conserved cysteine and the conserved F or W are not part of the CDR3 here.

v_call	cdr3_length	j_call	cdr3_aa
TRBV5-1	12	TRBJ2-5	ASSSAAGGKTQY
TRBV5-4	13	TRBJ2-7	ASSLEQANSYEQY
TRBV5-1	15	TRBJ2-2	ASSLGPGTSGNGELF
TRBV9	12	TRBJ2-7	ASSRDTVAYEQY
TRBV7-2	12	TRBJ2-2	ASNIRTRTGELF
TRBV4-1	12	TRBJ2-7	ASSQARGLYEQY
TRBV5-1	13	TRBJ2-1	ASSSTSVSYNEQF
TRBV2	9	TRBJ2-7	ASSDDRTQY
TRBV7-6	14	TRBJ2-1	ASSLRGGANYNEQF
TRBV19	11	TRBJ2-7	ASGRELSYEQY
TRBV18	12	TRBJ2-5	ASSPDRGVETQY
TRBV5-1	13	TRBJ1-1	ASRQATGSWTEAF
TRBV11-1	13	TRBJ2-2	ATTPRLLHTGELF
TRBV18	15	TRBJ2-7	ASARGAGGSTPYEQY
TRBV18	11	TRBJ1-4	ASRYATNEKLF
TRBV28	13	TRBJ2-7	ASNDMGGAIYEQY
TRBV27	10	TRBJ2-3	ASSSQGGTQY
TRBV9	15	TRBJ1-6	ASSVRDRTTYNSPLH
TRBV6-6	14	TRBJ2-1	ASSYSSQGRDNEQF
TRBV5-1	13	TRBJ2-1	ASSPTGTDKGEQF
TRBV6-1	20	TRBJ2-7	ASSKVRLGLAGLNGRPYEQY
TRBV9	11	TRBJ2-1	ASSVGWGDEQF
TRBV5-1	13	TRBJ2-1	ASSRTSGTYNEQF
TRBV6-5	12	TRBJ2-2	ASRDRGSPGELF
TRBV5-4	15	TRBJ2-4	ASSFGASGRAKNIQY
TRBV5-1	12	TRBJ2-7	ASSAGTGAYEQY
TRBV19	13	TRBJ1-1	ASNGRGTVNTEAF
TRBV19	13	TRBJ2-7	ASSTSGRVPYEQY
TRBV28	13	TRBJ1-5	ASSFFGGYNQPQH
TRBV5-5	10	TRBJ1-2	ASSPGTYGYT
TRBV19	12	TRBJ1-1	ASSGRRPNTEAF
TRBV4-2	14	TRBJ2-2	ASSQDHAGSTGELF
TRBV6-1	11	TRBJ1-1	ASSEGGTGVAF
TRBV19	11	TRBJ2-5	ASSEALQETQY
TRBV28	14	TRBJ1-5	ASSWTGGAGNQPQH
TRBV10-3	14	TRBJ2-2	AISTPDRANTGELF
TRBV5-1	13	TRBJ1-6	ASSPAGQGAPPLH
TRBV18	12	TRBJ1-2	ASSPDRVIGGYT
TRBV4-1	11	TRBJ2-7	ASSPGLASEQY
TRBV9	14	TRBJ2-3	ASSVQSGGGADTQY
TRBV11-3	10	TRBJ2-3	ASSWRADTQY
TRBV5-1	15	TRBJ2-5	ASSAGLAGVAQETQY
TRBV11-2	14	TRBJ2-1	ASSLDPNRDYQSGF
TRBV28	11	TRBJ2-1	ASSLGTNYEQF
TRBV27	14	TRBJ2-7	ASSSERRVFRYEQY
TRBV19	13	TRBJ1-6	ASSIGGTPNSPLH
TRBV29-1	13	TRBJ2-2	SVELAGGNTGELF
TRBV19	11	TRBJ1-1	AGSDRPNTEAF
TRBV6-1	11	TRBJ1-2	ASSLGTGDGYT
TRBV28	9	TRBJ1-1	ASSFRTEAF
TRBV29-1	12	TRBJ2-1	SAVPPSGRVEQF
TRBV7-9	13	TRBJ2-2	ASGRLAANTGELF
TRBV7-9	16	TRBJ2-5	ASTPPQAGRGVQETQY
TRBV19	14	TRBJ2-3	ASSPNRDLNYDTQY
TRBV6-1	13	TRBJ2-3	ASSLLSGSGDTQY
TRBV5-6	13	TRBJ2-4	ASSRPALAKNIQY